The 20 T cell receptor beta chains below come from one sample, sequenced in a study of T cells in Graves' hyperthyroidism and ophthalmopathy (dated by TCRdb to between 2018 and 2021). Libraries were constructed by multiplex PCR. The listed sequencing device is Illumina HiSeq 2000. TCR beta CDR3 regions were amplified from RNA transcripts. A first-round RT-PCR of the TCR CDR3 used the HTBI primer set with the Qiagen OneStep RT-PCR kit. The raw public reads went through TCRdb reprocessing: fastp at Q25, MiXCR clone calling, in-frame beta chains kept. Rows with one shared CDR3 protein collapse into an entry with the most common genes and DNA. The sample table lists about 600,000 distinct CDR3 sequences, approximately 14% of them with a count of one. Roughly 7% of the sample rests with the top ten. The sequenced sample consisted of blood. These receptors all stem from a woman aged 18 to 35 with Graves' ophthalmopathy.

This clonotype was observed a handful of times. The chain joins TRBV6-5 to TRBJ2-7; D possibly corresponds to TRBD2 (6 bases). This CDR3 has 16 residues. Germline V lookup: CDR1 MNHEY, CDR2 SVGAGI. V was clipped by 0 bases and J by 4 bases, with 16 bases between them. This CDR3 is CASSYSGTLKGYEQYF. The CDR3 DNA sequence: TGTGCCAGCAGTTACTCGGGGACTCTGAAGGGTTACGAGCAGTACTTC.

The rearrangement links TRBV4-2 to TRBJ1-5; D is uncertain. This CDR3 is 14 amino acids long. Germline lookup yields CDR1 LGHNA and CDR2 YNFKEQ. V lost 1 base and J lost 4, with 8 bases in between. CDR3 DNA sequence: TGTGCCAGCAGCCAAGTCCCGCTTAATCAGCCCCAGCATTTT. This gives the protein CASSQVPLNQPQHF.

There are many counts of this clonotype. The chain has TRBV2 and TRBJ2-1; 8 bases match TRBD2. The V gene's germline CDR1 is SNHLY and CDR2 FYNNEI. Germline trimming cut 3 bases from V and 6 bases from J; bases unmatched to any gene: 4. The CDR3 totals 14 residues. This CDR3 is CASSELAGFNEQFF. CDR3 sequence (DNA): TGTGCCAGCAGTGAGTTAGCGGGGTTCAATGAGCAGTTCTTC.

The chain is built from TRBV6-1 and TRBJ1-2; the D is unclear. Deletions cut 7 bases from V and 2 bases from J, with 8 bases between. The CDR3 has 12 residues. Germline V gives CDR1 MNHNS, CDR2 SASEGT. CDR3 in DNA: TGTGCCAGCAAAGTCGGCAACTATGGCTACACCTTC. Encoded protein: CASKVGNYGYTF.

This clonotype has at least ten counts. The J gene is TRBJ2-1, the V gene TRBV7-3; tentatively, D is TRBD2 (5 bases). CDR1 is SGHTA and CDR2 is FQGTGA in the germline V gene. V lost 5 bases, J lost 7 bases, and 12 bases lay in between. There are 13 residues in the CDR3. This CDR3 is CASSPTRDNEQFF. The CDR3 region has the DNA TGTGCCAGCAGCCCCACGAGGGATAATGAGCAGTTCTTC.

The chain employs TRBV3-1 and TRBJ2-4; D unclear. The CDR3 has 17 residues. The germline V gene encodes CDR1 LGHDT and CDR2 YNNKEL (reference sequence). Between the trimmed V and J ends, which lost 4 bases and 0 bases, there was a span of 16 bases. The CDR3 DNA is TGTGCCAGCAGCCTTCTCCCGACCCAATTAGCCAAAAACATTCAGTACTTC. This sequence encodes CASSLLPTQLAKNIQYF.

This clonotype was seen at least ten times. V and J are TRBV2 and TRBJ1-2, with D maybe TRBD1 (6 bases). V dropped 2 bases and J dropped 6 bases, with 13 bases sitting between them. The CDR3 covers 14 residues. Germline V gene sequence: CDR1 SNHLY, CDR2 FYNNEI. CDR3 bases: TGTGCCAGCAGTGAATCCAGGGGAATCGATGGCTACACCTTC. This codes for CASSESRGIDGYTF.

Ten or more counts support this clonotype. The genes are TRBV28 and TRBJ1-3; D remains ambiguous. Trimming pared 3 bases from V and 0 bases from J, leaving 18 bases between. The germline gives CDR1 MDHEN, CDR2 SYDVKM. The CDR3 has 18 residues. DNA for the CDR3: TGTGCCAGCAGTTTCGGGCCGGTGGGATTGGGCTCTGGAAACACCATATATTTT. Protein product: CASSFGPVGLGSGNTIYF.

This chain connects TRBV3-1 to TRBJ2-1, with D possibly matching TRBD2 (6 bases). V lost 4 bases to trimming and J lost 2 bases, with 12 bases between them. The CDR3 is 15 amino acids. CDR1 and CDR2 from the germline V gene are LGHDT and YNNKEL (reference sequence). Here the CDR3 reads CASSPSVAAYNEQFF. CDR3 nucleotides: TGTGCCAGCAGCCCCAGTGTAGCGGCCTACAATGAGCAGTTCTTC.

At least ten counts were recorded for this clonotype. The DNA for the CDR3 is TGTGCCAGCAGTCGCGTTAGCGGCAGGGAGTCGTACTTC. It codes for CASSRVSGRESYF. V and J are TRBV6-1 and TRBJ2-5, with D maybe TRBD2 (6 bases). V was clipped by 5 bases and J by 13 bases, with 20 bases between them. The CDR3 contains 13 residues. Germline lookup yields CDR1 MNHNS and CDR2 SASEGT.

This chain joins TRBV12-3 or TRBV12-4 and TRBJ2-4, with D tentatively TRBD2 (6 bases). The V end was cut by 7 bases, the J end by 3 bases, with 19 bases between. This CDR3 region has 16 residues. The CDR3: CASTTDLASDKNIQYF. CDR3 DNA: TGTGCCAGCACCACGGACCTAGCGAGTGACAAAAACATTCAGTACTTC.

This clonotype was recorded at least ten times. CDR3 sequence (DNA): TGCAGTGCTAGCCAACAAGAGATGGGGGGGCAGGGTTCACCCCTCCACTTT. It codes for CSASQQEMGGQGSPLHF. This chain uses TRBV20-1 with TRBJ1-6, with a tentative D call TRBD1 (6 bases). Trimming removed 3 bases at V and 9 bases at J, with 24 bases between. Germline CDR1 and CDR2: DFQATT and SNEGSKA (reference sequence). This CDR3 region has 17 residues.

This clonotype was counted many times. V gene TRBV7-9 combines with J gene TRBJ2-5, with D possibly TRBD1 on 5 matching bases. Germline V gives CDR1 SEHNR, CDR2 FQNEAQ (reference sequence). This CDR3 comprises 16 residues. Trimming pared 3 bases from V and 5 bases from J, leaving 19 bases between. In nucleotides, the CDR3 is TGTGCCAGCAGCTTGGGCAGGGCAAAAGAAGGGGAGACCCAGTACTTC. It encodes CASSLGRAKEGETQYF.

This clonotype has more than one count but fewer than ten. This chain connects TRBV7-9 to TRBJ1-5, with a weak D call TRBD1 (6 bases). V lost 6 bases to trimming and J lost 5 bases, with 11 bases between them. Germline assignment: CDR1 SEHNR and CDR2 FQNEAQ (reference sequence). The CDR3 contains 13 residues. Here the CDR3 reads CASSQQGHQPQHF. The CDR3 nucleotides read TGTGCCAGCAGTCAGCAGGGGCATCAGCCCCAGCATTTT.

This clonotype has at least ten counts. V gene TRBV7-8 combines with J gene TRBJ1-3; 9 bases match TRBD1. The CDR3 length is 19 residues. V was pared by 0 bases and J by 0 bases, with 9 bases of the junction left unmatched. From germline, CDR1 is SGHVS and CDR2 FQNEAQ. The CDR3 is CASSLATRDRDRSGNTIYF. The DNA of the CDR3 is TGTGCCAGCAGCTTAGCGACTAGGGACAGGGACCGCTCTGGAAACACCATATATTTT.

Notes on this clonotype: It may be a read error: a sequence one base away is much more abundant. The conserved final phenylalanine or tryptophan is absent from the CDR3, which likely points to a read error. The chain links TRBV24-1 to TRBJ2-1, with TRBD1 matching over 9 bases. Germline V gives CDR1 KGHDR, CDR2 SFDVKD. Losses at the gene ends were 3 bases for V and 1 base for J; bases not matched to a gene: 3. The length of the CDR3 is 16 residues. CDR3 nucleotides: TGTGCCACCAGTGATGGGACAGGGTGGTCCTACAATGAGCAGTTCTCC. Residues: CATSDGTGWSYNEQFS.

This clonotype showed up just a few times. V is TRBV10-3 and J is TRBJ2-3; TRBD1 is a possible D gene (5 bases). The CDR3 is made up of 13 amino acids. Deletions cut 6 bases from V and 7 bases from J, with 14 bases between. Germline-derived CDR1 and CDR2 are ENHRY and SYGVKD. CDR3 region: CAISRDSLNTQYF. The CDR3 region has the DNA TGTGCCATCAGCAGGGATTCGTTAAATACGCAGTATTTT.

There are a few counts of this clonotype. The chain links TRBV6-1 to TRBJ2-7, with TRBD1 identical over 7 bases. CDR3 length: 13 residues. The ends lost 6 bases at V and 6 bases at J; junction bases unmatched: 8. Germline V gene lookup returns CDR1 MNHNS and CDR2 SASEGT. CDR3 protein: CASRQTGYSEQYF. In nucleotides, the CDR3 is TGTGCCAGCAGACAGACAGGGTATAGCGAGCAGTACTTC.

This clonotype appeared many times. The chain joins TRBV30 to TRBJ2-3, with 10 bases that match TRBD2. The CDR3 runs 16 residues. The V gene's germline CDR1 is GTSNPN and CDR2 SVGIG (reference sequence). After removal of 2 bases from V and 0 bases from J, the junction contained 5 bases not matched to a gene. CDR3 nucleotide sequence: TGTGCCTGGAGTCCGGGACTAGCGACGAGCACAGATACGCAGTATTTT. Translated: CAWSPGLATSTDTQYF.

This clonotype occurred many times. CDR3 amino acids: CASSPDGNQPQHF. As DNA, the CDR3 is TGTGCCAGCAGCCCGGACGGCAATCAGCCCCAGCATTTT. The V and J genes are TRBV27 and TRBJ1-5, with D unresolved. CDR1 MNHEY and CDR2 SMNVEV come from the germline V gene (reference sequence). Deletions cut 6 bases from V and 2 bases from J, with 8 bases between. The CDR3 loop spans 13 amino acids.